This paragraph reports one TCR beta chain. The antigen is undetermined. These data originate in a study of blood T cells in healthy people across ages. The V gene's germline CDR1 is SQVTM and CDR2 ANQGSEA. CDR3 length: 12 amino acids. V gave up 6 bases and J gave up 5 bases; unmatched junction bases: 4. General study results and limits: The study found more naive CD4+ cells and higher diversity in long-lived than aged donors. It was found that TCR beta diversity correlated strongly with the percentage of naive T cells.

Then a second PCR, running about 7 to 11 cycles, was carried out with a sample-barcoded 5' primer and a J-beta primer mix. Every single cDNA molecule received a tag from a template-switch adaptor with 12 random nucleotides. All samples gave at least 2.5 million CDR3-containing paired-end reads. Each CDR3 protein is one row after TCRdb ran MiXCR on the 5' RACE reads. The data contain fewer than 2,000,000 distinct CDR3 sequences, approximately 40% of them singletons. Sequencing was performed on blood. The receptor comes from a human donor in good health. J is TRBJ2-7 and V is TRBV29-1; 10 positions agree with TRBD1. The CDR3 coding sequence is TGCAGCGTGGGACAGGGGCCCAACGAGCAGTACTTC. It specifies CSVGQGPNEQYF.